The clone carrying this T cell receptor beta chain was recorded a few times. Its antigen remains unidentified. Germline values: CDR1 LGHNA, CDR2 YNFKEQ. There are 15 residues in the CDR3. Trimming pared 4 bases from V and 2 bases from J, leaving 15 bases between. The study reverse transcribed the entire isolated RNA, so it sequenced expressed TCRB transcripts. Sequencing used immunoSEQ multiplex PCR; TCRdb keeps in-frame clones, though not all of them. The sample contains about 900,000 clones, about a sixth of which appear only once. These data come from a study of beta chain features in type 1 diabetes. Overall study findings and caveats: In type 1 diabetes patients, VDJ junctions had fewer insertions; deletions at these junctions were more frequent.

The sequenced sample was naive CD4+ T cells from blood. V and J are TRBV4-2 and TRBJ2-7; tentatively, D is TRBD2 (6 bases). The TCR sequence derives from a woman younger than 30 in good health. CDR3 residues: CASSPGTSRTYEQYF. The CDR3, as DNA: TGTGCCAGCAGCCCCGGGACTTCTAGGACCTACGAGCAGTACTTC.